This TCR beta chain was observed in a study of CD4+ T cells in melanoma. Germline V CDR1 and CDR2: SGHAT, FQDESV (reference sequence). The CDR3 loop spans 13 amino acids. Clones were sequenced by immunoSEQ multiplex PCR, and TCRdb holds only the in-frame ones, with some missing. The sample shows some 14,000 clones, approximately 62% of them seen only once. Judged by abundance, this clone is medium-sized. Germline and junction disagree at one end, which may indicate a read error. This TCR was sampled from a human donor with melanoma. The chain links TRBV11-1 to TRBJ2-5; D possibly corresponds to TRBD1 (5 bases). The source material was cells from a culture (not recorded whether cultured in vitro). This CDR3 is CASSLIVGSGLHF. DNA for the CDR3: TGTGCCAGCAGCTTAATTGTTGGGTCAGGGCTTCACTTC.